The clone carrying this TCR beta chain was picked up many times. Its antigen remains unknown. The sample is drawn from a study of T-cell memory formation after mild COVID-19. Study observations and caveats: Chiefly within CM and EM were the contracting CD4+ clones; CD8+ ones were within EMRA.

The V end was cut by 1 base, the J end by 4 bases, with 10 bases between. This CDR3 is 14 amino acids long. TCRdb recomputed calls from the 5' RACE reads with MiXCR, one row per CDR3 protein. The top ten hold 1.5% to 1.7% of the sample, which has about 35,000 distinct CDR3 sequences, roughly 21% seen once. The rearrangement links TRBV12-3 or TRBV12-4 to TRBJ2-5; D is unclear. Sequencing input: PBMCs or a T cell subset sorted from them (not recorded which). This clonotype was sampled from an adult who had mild COVID-19 (a few samples of this study predate the infection). Cell type and time point are not known. CDR3 bases: TGTGCCAGCAGTTTAGTCGGGTCGGGAGAGACCCAGTACTTC. Protein product: CASSLVGSGETQYF.